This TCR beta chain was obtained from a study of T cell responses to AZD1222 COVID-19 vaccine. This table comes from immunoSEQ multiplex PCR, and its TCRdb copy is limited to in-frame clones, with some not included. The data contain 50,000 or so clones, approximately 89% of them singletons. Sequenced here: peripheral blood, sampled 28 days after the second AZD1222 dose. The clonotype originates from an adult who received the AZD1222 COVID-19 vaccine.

As DNA, the CDR3 is TGTGCCAGTAATGGAAGGGTATATAGCAATCAGCCCCAGCATTTT. Translation gives CASNGRVYSNQPQHF. The rearrangement links TRBV19 to TRBJ1-5, with D unresolved. CDR1 and CDR2 from the germline V gene are LNHDA and SQIVND (reference sequence). V dropped 7 bases and J dropped 0 bases, with 13 bases sitting between them. There are 15 residues in the CDR3.